What follows describes a single T cell receptor (beta chain). What it binds is unknown. The data are from a study of CD8 T cells in ankylosing spondylitis. Whole-study findings and limits: Apparently characteristic of ankylosing spondylitis blood was a TCR beta motif (about 8 highly homologous variants). With a CD8+ phenotype, disease-linked clones were relatively rare in peripheral blood.

Looked up from germline, CDR1 is MNHEY and CDR2 is SMNVEV (reference sequence). CDR3 size: 15 residues. With 4 bases clipped from V and 8 bases from J, the junction kept 11 bases outside the gene matches. One entry per CDR3 protein, called by TCRdb with MiXCR from the 5' RACE reads. The sample holds hundreds of thousands of distinct CDR3 sequences, approximately 26% seen once. The genes are TRBV27 and TRBJ2-1, with 7 bases fitting TRBD2. Sequenced sample: blood, either unsorted or a sorted T cell fraction (not recorded which). The sequence was collected from a male donor with ankylosing spondylitis. CDR3: CASSSRGREYHEQFF. In nucleotides, the CDR3 is TGTGCCAGCAGTTCCCGTGGGCGGGAGTACCATGAGCAGTTCTTC.